Listed below are T cell receptor beta chains from one sample, sequenced in a study of blood T cell repertoires in COVID-19. Method: immunoSEQ multiplex PCR; TCRdb's copy keeps in-frame clones and lacks some. Of fewer than 200,000 clones listed, approximately 86% are singletons. The source material was peripheral blood. These TCRs come from a man over 45 with active or convalescent COVID-19. Both conserved end residues are part of each CDR3. Fields, in order: CDR3 protein, J gene, V gene, CDR3 length.

CASSQLDSLTEAFF,TRBJ1-1,TRBV3-1/TRBV3-2,14
CASSSRGNYGYTF,TRBJ1-2,TRBV5-1,13
CASSERQGTNYGYTF,TRBJ1-2,TRBV6-1,15
CASSPTQRVDTPQPQHF,TRBJ1-5,TRBV18,17
CSARGSEQYF,TRBJ2-7,TRBV20-1,10
CASSWGGTGQYEQYF,TRBJ2-7,TRBV5-1,15
CASSLALNEQFF,TRBJ2-1,TRBV5-6,12
CASSSSPGETQYF,TRBJ2-5,TRBV11-1,13
CASSLMGGVETQYF,TRBJ2-5,TRBV6-2/TRBV6-3,14
CASSEFGRELSEQFF,TRBJ2-1,TRBV2,15
CAISDQTGGHGYTF,TRBJ1-2,TRBV10-3,14
CASSLALGRGETQYF,TRBJ2-5,TRBV7-7,15
CAMGEGGFSSTDTQYF,TRBJ2-3,TRBV10-3,16
CASSPTRNTGELFF,TRBJ2-2,TRBV3-1/TRBV3-2,14
CAWSMGQGSEKLFF,TRBJ1-4,TRBV30,14
CASSDRTSGSLETQYF,TRBJ2-5,TRBV2,16
CAWARFMNTEAFF,TRBJ1-1,TRBV30,13
CASSQGQQSPLHF,TRBJ1-6,TRBV5-1,13
CASSHGPQGRVEEKLFF,TRBJ1-4,TRBV5-4,17
CASSSTGIGGYTF,TRBJ1-2,TRBV7-2,13
CASSSGEGVAGELFF,TRBJ2-2,TRBV21-1,15
CASSFGGDGYTF,TRBJ1-2,TRBV12-3/TRBV12-4,12
CASISVQGNEAFF,TRBJ1-1,TRBV2,13
CAISDQGADYGYTF,TRBJ1-2,TRBV10-3,14
CASSQELFMGYTF,TRBJ1-2,TRBV14,13
CASSHHGENYGYTF,TRBJ1-2,TRBV3-1/TRBV3-2,14
CASSNRGLLNTEAFF,TRBJ1-1,TRBV19,15
CASSLFSGVDTIYF,TRBJ1-3,TRBV7-2,14
CASSLGTGAGGGLFF,TRBJ1-4,TRBV11-2,15
CSVRTGGSLEQYF,TRBJ2-7,TRBV29-1,13
CAISGETSFSYNEQFF,TRBJ2-1,TRBV10-3,16
CASSLGQGLWETQYF,TRBJ2-5,TRBV11-3,15
CASSLEPSGTSTDTQYF,TRBJ2-3,TRBV7-3,17
CSPRDNSEAFF,TRBJ1-1,TRBV20-1,11
CAWGRGTEAFF,TRBJ1-1,TRBV30,11
CASSYRGEGNSPLHF,TRBJ1-6,TRBV6-5,15
CAWGQGMVQYF,TRBJ2-5,TRBV30,11
CSVIAGTGRNEKLFF,TRBJ1-4,TRBV29-1,15
CASSQGTPTSYNSPLHF,TRBJ1-6,TRBV5-6,17
CATGTGRNSPLHF,TRBJ1-6,TRBV3-1/TRBV3-2,13
CASSFSRYEQYF,TRBJ2-7,TRBV12-3/TRBV12-4,12
CASSASGNYQETQYF,TRBJ2-5,TRBV28,15
CASSLTGGTGNTIYF,TRBJ1-3,TRBV7-9,15
CASSPGQGLNQPQHF,TRBJ1-5,TRBV18,15